This T cell receptor (beta chain) is drawn from a study of T cells in Graves' hyperthyroidism and ophthalmopathy. Study findings and constraints: Researchers found most expanded thyroid clonotypes above 0.001 in blood as well.

Using RNA transcripts as the source, TCR beta CDR3 regions were amplified. RT-PCR in the first round (using the HTBI primer set) targeted the TCR CDR3. TCRdb re-analysed the multiplex PCR reads in MiXCR, keeping a single row per CDR3 protein. The sample lists some 650,000 distinct CDR3 sequences; around 16% were seen once. V lost 6 bases and J 2 bases, leaving 8 bases between the germline ends. The CDR3 has 12 residues. Germline V lookup: CDR1 MNHNS, CDR2 SASEGT. Patients were excluded for uncontrolled infection, other autoimmune disease, pregnancy or lactation. PBMCs were collected from an approximately 9.3 ml volume of fresh peripheral blood. This clonotype has a handful of counts. Its antigen remains unidentified.

The sequenced sample consisted of blood. This receptor was obtained from a woman aged 35 to 49 with Graves' ophthalmopathy. The rearrangement links TRBV6-1 to TRBJ2-7, with a weak D call TRBD1 (5 bases). CDR3 in DNA: TGTGCCAGCAGGGACACCACCTACGAGCAGTACTTC. Its protein is CASRDTTYEQYF.